One sample yielded the 10 T cell receptor beta chains listed below, sequenced in a study of T cells after posttransplantation cyclophosphamide. Methotrexate plus calcineurin inhibitor accompanied controls' myeloablative marrow transplants; sampling was 1 year later. The assay was immunoSEQ multiplex PCR, and TCRdb's table has in-frame clones only and misses some. Of approximately 15,000 clones listed, approximately 80% are singletons. This specimen consisted of PBMCs, obtained around 59 weeks after allogeneic stem cell transplant with calcineurin inhibitor and methotrexate. The receptors here all came from a young adult male patient who received an allogeneic stem cell transplant from an unrelated donor, was CMV-positive, and had acute and chronic GVHD. A share of the T cells may be of graft donor origin.

With respect to this clone: Other DNA sequences in this specimen translate into the identical CDR3. J is TRBJ1-2 and V is TRBV13; D is unclear. The germline gives CDR1 PRHDT, CDR2 FYEKMQ (reference sequence). The V end lost 3 bases, the J end lost 3 bases, and 11 bases lay between the germline ends. CDR3 length: 14 residues. CDR3 protein: CASSLGTGDYGYTF. CDR3 DNA sequence: TGTGCCAGCAGCTTGGGTACGGGAGACTATGGCTACACCTTC. Using reference TRBV13 and TRBJ1-2 for the parts outside the CDR3, the full variable domain is AAGVIQSPRHLIKEKRETATLKCYPIPRHDTVYWYQQGPGQDPQFLISFYEKMQSDKGSIPDRFSAQQFSDYHSELNMSSLELGDSALYFCASSLGTGDYGYTFGSGTRLTVV.

The chain joins TRBV7-9 to TRBJ2-1; TRBD2 might be the D (6 bases). The V gene's germline CDR1 is SEHNR and CDR2 FQNEAQ (reference sequence). Trimming removed 5 bases at V and 4 bases at J, with 18 bases between. The CDR3 sequence is 16 residues long. DNA of the CDR3: TGTGCCAGCAGCCCCGATAGCGGAAACCATTACAATGAGCAGTTCTTC. Translated, it gives CASSPDSGNHYNEQFF.

The chain carries TRBV7-8 and TRBJ2-1, with 9 nucleotides matching TRBD2. The CDR3 has 17 amino acids. Trimming at V came to 5 bases and at J to 0 bases, leaving 8 bases not matched to a gene. CDR1 is SGHVS, CDR2 FQNEAQ, per germline. The CDR3 sequence is CASSHGLAMSSYNEQFF. CDR3 bases: TGTGCCAGCAGCCACGGACTAGCGATGAGCTCCTACAATGAGCAGTTCTTC.

About this clone: At one end, the junction sequence differs from germline, possibly due to a read error. This chain connects TRBV7-7 to TRBJ2-1; a possible D gene is TRBD2 (6 bases). From germline, CDR1 is SSHAT and CDR2 FNYEAQ (reference sequence). This CDR3 spans 16 amino acids. The CDR3 here is CASSLEFGSSYNEQFF. The CDR3 DNA reads as TGTGCTAGCAGCTTAGAGTTCGGGAGCTCCTACAATGAGCAGTTCTTC.

The chain is built from TRBV12-5 and TRBJ1-5; 8 bases agree with TRBD1. Unmatched junction bases numbered 13, after V lost 5 bases and J lost 1 base. CDR1 and CDR2 from the germline V gene are LGHNT and FRNRAP. The CDR3 has 18 amino acids. For the CDR3, the DNA is TGTGCTAGTGGTCCCTCCTCCAGCAGGGGGCAAAGCAATCAGCCCCAGCATTTT. Translating gives CASGPSSSRGQSNQPQHF. Together with reference TRBV12-5 and TRBJ1-5, the CDR3 gives the full variable domain: DARVTQTPRHKVTEMGQEVTMRCQPILGHNTVFWYRQTMMQGLELLAYFRNRAPLDDSGMPKDRFSAEMPDATLATLKIQPSEPRDSAVYFCASGPSSSRGQSNQPQHFGDGTRLSIL.

This sequence joins TRBV18 and TRBJ2-5; possible D gene TRBD1, 6 bases. Germline V gene sequence: CDR1 KGHSH, CDR2 LQKENI. The CDR3 loop spans 14 amino acids. Deletions cut 3 bases from V and 2 bases from J, with 10 bases between. The CDR3 loop is CASSPWGQQETQYF. DNA for the CDR3: TGTGCCAGCTCACCCTGGGGGCAACAAGAGACCCAGTACTTC.

The rearrangement uses TRBV7-2 and TRBJ1-2, with 7 bases aligning to TRBD1. CDR3 length: 13 amino acids. V lost 4 bases to trimming and J lost 5 bases; unmatched junction nucleotides: 4. The germline gives CDR1 SGHTA, CDR2 FQGNSA. The CDR3 here is CASSWDRSYGYTF. The DNA for the CDR3 is TGTGCCAGCAGCTGGGACAGATCTTATGGCTACACCTTC.

The chain recombines TRBV7-9 with TRBJ2-5; the D gene is possibly TRBD1 (6 bases). Looked up from germline, CDR1 is SEHNR and CDR2 is FQNEAQ (reference sequence). CDR3 length equals 13 residues. V was cut by 4 bases and J by 2 bases, with 8 bases left in between. This chain's CDR3 is CASSSDRQETQYF. The CDR3 coding sequence is TGTGCCAGCAGCTCCGACAGGCAAGAGACCCAGTACTTC.

The gene calls are TRBV11-3 and TRBJ2-3, with a tentative D call TRBD2 (5 bases). CDR1 is SGHNT, CDR2 YENEEA, per germline. V lost 4 bases, J lost 4 bases, and 12 bases lay in between. The CDR3 consists of 14 residues. The CDR3 loop reads CASSSRRGADTQYF. The DNA for the CDR3 is TGTGCCAGCAGCTCACGCCGGGGAGCAGATACGCAGTATTTT.

J is TRBJ2-3 and V is TRBV5-5, with unresolved D. V lost 4 bases and J lost 3, with 18 bases in between. Germline V gene data show CDR1 as SGHKS and CDR2 as YYEKEE (reference sequence). The CDR3 has 16 residues. In DNA form, the CDR3 reads TGTGCCAGCAGCCGCGGTTTCCTATCTGTGACAGATACGCAGTATTTT. Protein: CASSRGFLSVTDTQYF.